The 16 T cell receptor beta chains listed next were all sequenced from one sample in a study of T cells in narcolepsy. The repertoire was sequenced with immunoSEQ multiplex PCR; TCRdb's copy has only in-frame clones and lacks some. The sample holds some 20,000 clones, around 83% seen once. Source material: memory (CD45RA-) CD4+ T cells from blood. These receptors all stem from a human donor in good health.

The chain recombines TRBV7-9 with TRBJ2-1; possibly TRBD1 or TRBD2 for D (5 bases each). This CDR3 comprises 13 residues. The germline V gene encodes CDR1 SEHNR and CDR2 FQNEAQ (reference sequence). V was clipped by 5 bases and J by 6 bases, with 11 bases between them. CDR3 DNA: TGTGCCAGCAGCCATGATGGGGGCAATGAGCAGTTCTTC. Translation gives CASSHDGGNEQFF.

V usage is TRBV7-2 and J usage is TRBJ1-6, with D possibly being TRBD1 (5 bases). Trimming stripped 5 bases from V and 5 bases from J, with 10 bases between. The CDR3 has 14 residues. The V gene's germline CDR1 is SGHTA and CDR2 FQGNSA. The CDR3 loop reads CASSRDLHNSPLHF. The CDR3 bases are TGTGCCAGCAGCCGGGACCTTCATAATTCACCCCTCCACTTT.

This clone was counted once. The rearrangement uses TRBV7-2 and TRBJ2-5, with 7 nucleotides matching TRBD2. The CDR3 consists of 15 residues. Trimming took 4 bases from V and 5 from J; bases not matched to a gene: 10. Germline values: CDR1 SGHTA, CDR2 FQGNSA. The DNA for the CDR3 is TGTGCCAGCAGCTCGCCGGGGGGTTGGCGGGAGACCCAGTACTTC. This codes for CASSSPGGWRETQYF. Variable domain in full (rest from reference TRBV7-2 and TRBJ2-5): GAGVSQSPSNKVTEKGKDVELRCDPISGHTALYWYRQSLGQGLEFLIYFQGNSAPDKSGLPSDRFSAERTGGSVSTLTIQRTQQEDSAVYLCASSSPGGWRETQYFGPGTRLLVL.

CDR3 in amino acids: CASSPLAGQGTDTQYF. As DNA, the CDR3 is TGTGCCAGCAGCCCCCTCGCCGGACAGGGAACAGATACGCAGTATTTT. The rearrangement links TRBV7-2 to TRBJ2-3, with TRBD1 identical over 8 bases. Germline loops: CDR1 SGHTA, CDR2 FQGNSA. This CDR3 region has 16 residues. With V trimmed by 5 bases and J by 3 bases, 10 bases remained unmatched.

The CDR3 coding sequence is TGTGCCAGTAGTATAGAGAAACAGAGGGGTCAGCCCCAGCATTTT. Translated: CASSIEKQRGQPQHF. The chain recombines TRBV19 with TRBJ1-5, with TRBD1 as a possible D gene (5 bases). V lost 0 bases and J lost 6, with 12 bases in between. The CDR3 extends over 15 amino acids. Germline V gene data show CDR1 as LNHDA and CDR2 as SQIVND (reference sequence).

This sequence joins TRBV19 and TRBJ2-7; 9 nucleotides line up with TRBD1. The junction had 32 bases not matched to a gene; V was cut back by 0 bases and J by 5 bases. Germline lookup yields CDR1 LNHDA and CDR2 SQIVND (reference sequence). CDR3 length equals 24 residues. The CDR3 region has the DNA TGTGCCAGTAGTATAGATGCTGAGGACTCCCCCTGTAACATTGTGGGGACAGGGTACCACGAGCAGTACTTC. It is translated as CASSIDAEDSPCNIVGTGYHEQYF.

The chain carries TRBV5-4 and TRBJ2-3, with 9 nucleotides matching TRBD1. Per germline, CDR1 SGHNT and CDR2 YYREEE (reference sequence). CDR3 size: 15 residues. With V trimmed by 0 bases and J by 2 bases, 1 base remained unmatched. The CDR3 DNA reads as TGTGCCAGCAGCTTGGACAGGGGGCTCACAGATACGCAGTATTTT. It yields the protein CASSLDRGLTDTQYF.

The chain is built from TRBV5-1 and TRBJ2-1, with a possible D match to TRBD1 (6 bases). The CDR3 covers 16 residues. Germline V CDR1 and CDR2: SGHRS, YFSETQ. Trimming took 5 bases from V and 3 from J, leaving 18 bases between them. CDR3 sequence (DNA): TGCGCCAGCAGTCCCAATACAGGGATGGTCTACAATGAGCAGTTCTTC. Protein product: CASSPNTGMVYNEQFF.

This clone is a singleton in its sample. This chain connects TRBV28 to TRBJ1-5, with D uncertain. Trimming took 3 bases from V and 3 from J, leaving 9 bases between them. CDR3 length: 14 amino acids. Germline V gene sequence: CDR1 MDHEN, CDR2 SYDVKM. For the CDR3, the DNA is TGTGCCAGCAGTTTCTGGCCCTACAATCAGCCCCAGCATTTT. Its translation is CASSFWPYNQPQHF.

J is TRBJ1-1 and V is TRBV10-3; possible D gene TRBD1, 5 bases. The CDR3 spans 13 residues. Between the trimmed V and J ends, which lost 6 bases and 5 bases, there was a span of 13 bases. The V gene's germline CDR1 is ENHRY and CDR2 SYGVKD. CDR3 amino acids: CAIRQWGGTEAFF. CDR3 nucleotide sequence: TGTGCCATCAGGCAATGGGGGGGTACTGAAGCTTTCTTT.

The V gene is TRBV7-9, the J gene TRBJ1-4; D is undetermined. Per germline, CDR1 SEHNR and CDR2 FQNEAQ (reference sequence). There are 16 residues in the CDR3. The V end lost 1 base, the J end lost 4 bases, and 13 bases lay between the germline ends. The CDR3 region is CASSLDLRAGNEKLFF. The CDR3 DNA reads TGTGCCAGCAGCTTAGATCTCCGGGCGGGTAATGAAAAACTGTTTTTT.

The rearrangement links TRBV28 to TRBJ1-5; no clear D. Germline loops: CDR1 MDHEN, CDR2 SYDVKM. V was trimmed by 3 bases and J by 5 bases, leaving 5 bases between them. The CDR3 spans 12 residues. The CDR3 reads CASSLVDQPQHF. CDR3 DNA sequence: TGTGCCAGCAGTTTGGTCGATCAGCCCCAGCATTTT.

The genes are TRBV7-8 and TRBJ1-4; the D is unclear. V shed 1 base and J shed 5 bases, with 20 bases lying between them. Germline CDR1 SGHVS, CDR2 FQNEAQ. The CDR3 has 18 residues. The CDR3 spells CASSLVMSRPGGNEKLFF. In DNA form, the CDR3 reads TGTGCCAGCAGCTTAGTGATGAGTCGGCCCGGAGGGAATGAAAAACTGTTTTTT. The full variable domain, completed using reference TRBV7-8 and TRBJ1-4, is GAGVSQSPRYKVAKRGQDVALRCDPISGHVSLFWYQQALGQGPEFLTYFQNEAQLDKSGLPSDRFFAERPEGSVSTLKIQRTQQEDSAVYLCASSLVMSRPGGNEKLFFGSGTQLSVL.

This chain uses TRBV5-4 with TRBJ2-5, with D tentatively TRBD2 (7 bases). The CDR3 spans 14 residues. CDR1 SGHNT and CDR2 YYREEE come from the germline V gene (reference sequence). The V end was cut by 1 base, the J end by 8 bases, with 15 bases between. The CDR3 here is CASSLSRRGATQYF. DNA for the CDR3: TGTGCCAGCAGCTTGAGCCGACGGGGGGCAACCCAGTACTTC.

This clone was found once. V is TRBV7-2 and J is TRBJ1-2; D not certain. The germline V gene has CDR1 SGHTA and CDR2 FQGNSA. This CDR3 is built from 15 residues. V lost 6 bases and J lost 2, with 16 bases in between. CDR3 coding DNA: TGTGCCAGCAGACTAGGGCAGGCCTTAAACTATGGCTACACCTTC. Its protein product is CASRLGQALNYGYTF.

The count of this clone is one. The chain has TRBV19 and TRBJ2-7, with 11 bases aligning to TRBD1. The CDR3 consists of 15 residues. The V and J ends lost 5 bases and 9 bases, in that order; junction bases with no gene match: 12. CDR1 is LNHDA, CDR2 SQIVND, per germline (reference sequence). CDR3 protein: CASSAKPGQGGWQYF. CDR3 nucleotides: TGTGCCAGTAGTGCAAAACCGGGACAGGGGGGATGGCAGTACTTC.